The 10 T cell receptor beta chains below come from one sample, sequenced in a study of T cell changes during pregnancy in multiple sclerosis. Some clones are missing from TCRdb's copy, which holds only in-frame ones; the method was immunoSEQ multiplex PCR. The data contain about 69,000 clones, 91% of them singletons. Sequencing used CD4+ T cells from peripheral blood mononuclear cells, obtained in the third trimester of pregnancy. The receptors stem from a female donor in good health, enrolled as a control in a pregnancy study.

The J gene is TRBJ1-6, the V gene TRBV9, with a tentative D call TRBD1 (6 bases). This CDR3 comprises 14 residues. Germline loops: CDR1 SGDLS, CDR2 YYNGEE. V gave up 3 bases and J gave up 6 bases, with 10 bases separating them. Here the CDR3 reads CASSAGQFNSPLHF. CDR3 coding DNA: TGTGCCAGCAGCGCCGGACAGTTTAATTCACCCCTCCACTTT.

This sequence joins TRBV7-9 and TRBJ1-4; D gene unclear. V gave up 5 bases and J gave up 0 bases, with 10 bases separating them. The CDR3 length is 15 residues. Germline V gene sequence: CDR1 SEHNR, CDR2 FQNEAQ (reference sequence). The CDR3 DNA is TGTGCCAGCAGCCTTTACGGGACAACTAATGAAAAACTGTTTTTT. This codes for CASSLYGTTNEKLFF.

This clone has more than one count but fewer than ten. The CDR3 protein is CASSLTGMNTEAFF. The CDR3 nucleotides read TGTGCCAGCAGCTTAACAGGGATGAACACTGAAGCTTTCTTT. V and J are TRBV5-4 and TRBJ1-1, with D maybe TRBD1 (6 bases). Germline CDR1 and CDR2: SGHNT and YYREEE (reference sequence). This CDR3 spans 14 amino acids. V was trimmed by 2 bases and J by 0 bases, leaving 8 bases between them.

V is TRBV18 and J is TRBJ1-1, with D perhaps TRBD1 (6 bases). CDR3 size: 14 residues. Trimming took off 2 bases at V and 4 bases at J, with 11 bases between the two ends. Germline CDR1 reads KGHSH; CDR2 reads LQKENI. Here the CDR3 reads CASSPAGVPTEAFF. CDR3 sequence (DNA): TGTGCCAGCTCACCAGCAGGGGTGCCCACTGAAGCTTTCTTT.

This chain uses TRBV30 with TRBJ2-7, with TRBD1 identical over 8 bases. Per germline, CDR1 GTSNPN and CDR2 SVGIG (reference sequence). The CDR3 has 14 amino acids. V trimming: 5 bases; J trimming: 1 base; junction bases outside the gene matches: 7. DNA of the CDR3: TGTGCCTGGGCTCCAGGGGGCTTATCCTACGAGCAGTACTTC. Residues: CAWAPGGLSYEQYF.

The gene calls are TRBV7-2 and TRBJ1-2; weak D call: TRBD1 (5 bases). Trimming left V 6 bases short and J 4 bases short, with 6 bases between. CDR3 length: 11 residues. In germline, CDR1 is SGHTA, CDR2 FQGNSA. CDR3 residues: CASRGAYGYTF. For the CDR3, the DNA is TGTGCCAGCAGAGGGGCCTATGGCTACACCTTC.

A single count supports this clone. This chain links TRBV2 with TRBJ2-7, with TRBD1 matching over 8 bases. The CDR3 has 14 residues. V lost 5 bases, J lost 2 bases, and 5 bases stayed unmatched. Germline CDR1 reads SNHLY; CDR2 reads FYNNEI. CDR3 loop: CASSPDRVAYEQYF. In DNA, the CDR3 is TGTGCCAGCAGTCCGGACAGGGTTGCCTACGAGCAGTACTTC.

The V call is TRBV7-3, the J call TRBJ1-5, with unresolved D. The V end was cut by 5 bases, the J end by 4 bases, with 15 bases between. The CDR3 runs 15 residues. Germline V gives CDR1 SGHTA, CDR2 FQGTGA. In DNA, the CDR3 is TGTGCCAGCAGCCCCCTTGATAGCCAAAATCAGCCCCAGCATTTT. Translation gives CASSPLDSQNQPQHF.

This chain uses TRBV4-3 with TRBJ2-2; D may be TRBD1 (5 bases). Germline-derived CDR1 and CDR2 are LGHNA and YSLEER. Trimming took off 5 bases at V and 5 bases at J, with 12 bases between the two ends. The CDR3 runs to 14 residues. CDR3 region: CASSDLRGTGELFF. CDR3 DNA: TGCGCCAGCAGCGACCTTAGGGGAACCGGGGAGCTGTTTTTT.

The gene calls are TRBV7-9 and TRBJ1-2, with 7 positions matching TRBD1. CDR1 and CDR2 (germline): SEHNR, FQNEAQ (reference sequence). The CDR3 length is 14 residues. V was pared by 5 bases and J by 6 bases, with 9 bases of the junction left unmatched. CDR3 amino acids: CASSTKQGLDGYTF. CDR3 coding DNA: TGTGCCAGCAGCACCAAACAGGGGTTGGATGGCTACACCTTC.